The rows below give T cell receptor beta chains drawn from one sample of a study of blood T cell repertoires in COVID-19. Clones were read by immunoSEQ multiplex PCR, and TCRdb kept only the in-frame ones, dropping some. The sample records more than 95,000 clones, approximately 90% being singletons. The specimen sequenced was peripheral blood. These receptors were taken from a human donor in a cohort sampled during active COVID-19. CDR3s include the opening cysteine and the closing phenylalanine or tryptophan. Each record gives: D gene, V gene, J gene, clone size, CDR3 protein, CDR3 DNA. A D gene is named only where the DNA matches it firmly. Expanded clones get a size class; other rows say once, few or many, or leave the size out.

-	TRBV27	TRBJ1-6	few	CASSPQGTINSPLHF	TGTGCCAGCTCCCCCCAGGGGACGATCAATTCACCCCTCCACTTT
TRBD2	TRBV5-4	TRBJ2-1	-	CASSLGAGAGNEQFF	TGTGCCAGCAGCTTGGGGGCGGGAGCGGGGAATGAGCAGTTCTTC
-	TRBV10-3	TRBJ1-5	-	CAISEGQGRNNQPQHF	TGTGCCATCAGTGAGGGGCAGGGAAGGAACAATCAGCCCCAGCATTTT
-	TRBV7-9	TRBJ1-1	-	CASSFFLTDSEAFF	TGTGCCAGCAGCTTTTTCTTGACAGACTCTGAAGCTTTCTTT
TRBD2	TRBV9	TRBJ2-3	once	CASLRGGRVTDTQYF	TGTGCCAGCCTCCGTGGCGGGAGGGTCACAGATACGCAGTATTTT
-	TRBV10-1	TRBJ2-2	-	CASSERRYTGELFF	TGCGCCAGCAGTGAACGCAGGTACACCGGGGAGCTGTTTTTT
TRBD1	TRBV5-1	TRBJ1-1	once	CASRQGQGYTEAFF	TGCGCCAGCAGGCAGGGACAGGGGTACACTGAAGCTTTCTTT
-	TRBV4-1	TRBJ1-1	-	CASSQGGSGFVEAFF	TGCGCCAGCAGCCAAGGTGGTTCGGGGTTTGTTGAAGCTTTCTTT
TRBD1	TRBV3-1/TRBV3-2	TRBJ1-6	-	CASSIRGLDSPLHF	TGTGCCAGCAGCATCAGGGGGCTGGATTCACCCCTCCACTTT
TRBD2	TRBV10-2	TRBJ2-3	-	CASRLAGGGTDTQYF	TGCGCCAGCAGACTAGCGGGGGGGGGCACAGATACGCAGTATTTT